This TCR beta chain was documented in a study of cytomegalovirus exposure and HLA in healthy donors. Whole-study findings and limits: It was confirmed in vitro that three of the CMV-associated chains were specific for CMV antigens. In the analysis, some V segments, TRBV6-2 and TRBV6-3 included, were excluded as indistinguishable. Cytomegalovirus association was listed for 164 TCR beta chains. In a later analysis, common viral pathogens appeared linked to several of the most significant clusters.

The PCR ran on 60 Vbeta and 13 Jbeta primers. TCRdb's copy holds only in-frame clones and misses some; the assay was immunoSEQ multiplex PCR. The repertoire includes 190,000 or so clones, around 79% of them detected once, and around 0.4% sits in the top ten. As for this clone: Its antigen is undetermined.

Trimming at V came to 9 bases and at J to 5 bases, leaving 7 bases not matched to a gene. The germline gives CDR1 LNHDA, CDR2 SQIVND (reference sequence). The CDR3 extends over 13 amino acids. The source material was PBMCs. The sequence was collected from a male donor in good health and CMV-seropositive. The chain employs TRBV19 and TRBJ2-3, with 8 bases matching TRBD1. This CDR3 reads CASTDRVGDTQYF. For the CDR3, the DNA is TGTGCCAGCACGGACAGGGTTGGAGATACGCAGTATTTT.